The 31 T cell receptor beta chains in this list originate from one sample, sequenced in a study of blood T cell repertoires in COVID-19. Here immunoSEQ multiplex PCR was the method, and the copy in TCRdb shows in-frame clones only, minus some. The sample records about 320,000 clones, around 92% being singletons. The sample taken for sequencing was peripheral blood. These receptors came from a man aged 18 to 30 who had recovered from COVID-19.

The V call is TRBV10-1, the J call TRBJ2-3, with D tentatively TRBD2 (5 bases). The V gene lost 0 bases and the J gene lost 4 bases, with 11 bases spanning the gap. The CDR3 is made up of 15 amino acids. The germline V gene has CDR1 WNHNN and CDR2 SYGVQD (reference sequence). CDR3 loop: CASSESAAGADTQYF. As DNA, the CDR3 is TGCGCCAGCAGTGAGTCGGCGGCCGGGGCAGATACGCAGTATTTT.

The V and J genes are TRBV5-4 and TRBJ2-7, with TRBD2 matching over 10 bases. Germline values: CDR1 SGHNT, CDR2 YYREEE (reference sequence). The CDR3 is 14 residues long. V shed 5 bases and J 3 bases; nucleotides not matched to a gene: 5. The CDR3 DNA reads TGTGCCAGCAGTCCGGGACTAGCGAGCTACGAGCAGTACTTC. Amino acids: CASSPGLASYEQYF.

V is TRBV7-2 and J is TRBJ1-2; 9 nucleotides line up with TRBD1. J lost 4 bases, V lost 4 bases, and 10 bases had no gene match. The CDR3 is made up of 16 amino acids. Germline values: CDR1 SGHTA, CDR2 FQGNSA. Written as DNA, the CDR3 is TGTGCCAGCAGCTCCCTCCGGGACAGGGTAACCTATGGCTACACCTTC. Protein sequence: CASSSLRDRVTYGYTF.

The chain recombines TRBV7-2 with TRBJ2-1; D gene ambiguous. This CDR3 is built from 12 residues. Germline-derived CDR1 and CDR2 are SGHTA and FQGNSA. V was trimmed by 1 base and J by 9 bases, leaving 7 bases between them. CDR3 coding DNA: TGTGCCAGCAGCTTAGGCAGAGGTGAGCAGTTCTTC. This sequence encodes CASSLGRGEQFF.

CDR3 protein: CASGKDRLGYGYTF. DNA for the CDR3: TGTGCCAGCGGGAAAGACAGGTTGGGGTATGGCTACACCTTC. V usage is TRBV25-1 and J usage is TRBJ1-2, with D possibly being TRBD1 (6 bases). Germline CDR1 is MGHDK and CDR2 is SYGVNS. Trimming pared 8 bases from V and 5 bases from J, leaving 18 bases between. The CDR3 contains 14 residues.

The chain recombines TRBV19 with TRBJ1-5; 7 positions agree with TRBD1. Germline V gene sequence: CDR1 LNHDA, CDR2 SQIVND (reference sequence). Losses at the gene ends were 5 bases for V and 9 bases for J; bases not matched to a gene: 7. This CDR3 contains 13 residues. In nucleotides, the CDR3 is TGTGCCAGTAGTGAGGGACAGTCGCTGCCCCAGCATTTT. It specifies CASSEGQSLPQHF. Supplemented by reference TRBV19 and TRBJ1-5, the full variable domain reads DGGITQSPKYLFRKEGQNVTLSCEQNLNHDAMYWYRQDPGQGLRLIYYSQIVNDFQKGDIAEGYSVSREKKESFPLTVTSAQKNPTAFYLCASSEGQSLPQHFGDGTRLSIL.

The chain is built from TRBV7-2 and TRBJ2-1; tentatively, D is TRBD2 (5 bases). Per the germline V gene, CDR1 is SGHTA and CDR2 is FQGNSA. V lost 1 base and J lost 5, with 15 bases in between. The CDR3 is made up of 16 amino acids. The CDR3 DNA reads TGTGCCAGCAGCTTAGATCGAGAGGGCCCTCACAATGAGCAGTTCTTC. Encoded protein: CASSLDREGPHNEQFF.

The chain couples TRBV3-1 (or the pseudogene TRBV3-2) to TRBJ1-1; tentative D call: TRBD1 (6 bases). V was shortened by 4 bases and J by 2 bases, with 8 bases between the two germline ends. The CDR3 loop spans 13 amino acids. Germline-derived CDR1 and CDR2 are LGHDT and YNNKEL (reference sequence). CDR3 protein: CASSPTGNTEAFF. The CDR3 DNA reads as TGTGCCAGCAGCCCGACAGGAAACACTGAAGCTTTCTTT.

CDR3 region: CASSDLRGEQFF. CDR3 DNA sequence: TGTGCCAGCAGCGACCTACGGGGTGAGCAGTTCTTC. The chain has TRBV9 and TRBJ2-1, with a weak D call TRBD2 (5 bases). The CDR3 runs to 12 residues. V lost 3 bases and J lost 9, with 10 bases in between. The V gene's germline CDR1 is SGDLS and CDR2 YYNGEE.

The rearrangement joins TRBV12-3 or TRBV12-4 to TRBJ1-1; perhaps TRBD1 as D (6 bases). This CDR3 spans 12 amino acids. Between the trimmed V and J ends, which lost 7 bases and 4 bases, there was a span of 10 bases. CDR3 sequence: CASNTGFTEAFF. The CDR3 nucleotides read TGTGCCAGCAACACAGGGTTCACTGAAGCTTTCTTT.

This chain's CDR3 is CASSQVFFGTGGSGANVLTF. The CDR3 bases are TGCGCCAGCAGCCAAGTTTTTTTCGGTACAGGGGGCTCTGGGGCCAACGTCCTGACTTTC. The genes are TRBV4-3 and TRBJ2-6; 8 bases match TRBD1. The CDR3 spans 20 residues. V dropped 1 base and J dropped 0; count of bases not matched to a gene: 11. Germline V lookup: CDR1 LGHNA, CDR2 YSLEER.

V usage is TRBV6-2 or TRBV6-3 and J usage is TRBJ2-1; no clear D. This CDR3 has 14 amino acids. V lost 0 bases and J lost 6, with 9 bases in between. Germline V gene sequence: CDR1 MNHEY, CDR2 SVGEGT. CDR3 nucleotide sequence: TGTGCCAGCAGTTACTCGCTTACTCTCAATGAGCAGTTCTTC. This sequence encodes CASSYSLTLNEQFF.

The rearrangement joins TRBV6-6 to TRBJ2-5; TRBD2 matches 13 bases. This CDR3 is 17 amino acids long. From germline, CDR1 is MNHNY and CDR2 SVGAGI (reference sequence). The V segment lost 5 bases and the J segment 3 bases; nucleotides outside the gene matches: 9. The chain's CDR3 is CASSRLIGTSGEETQYF. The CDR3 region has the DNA TGTGCCAGCAGTCGACTAATCGGGACTAGCGGGGAAGAGACCCAGTACTTC.

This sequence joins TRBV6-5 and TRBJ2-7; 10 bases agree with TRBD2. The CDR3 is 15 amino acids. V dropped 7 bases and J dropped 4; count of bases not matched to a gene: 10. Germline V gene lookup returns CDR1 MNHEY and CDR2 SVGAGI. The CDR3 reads CASKVASGSVYEQYF. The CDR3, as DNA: TGTGCCAGCAAAGTGGCTAGCGGGAGTGTTTACGAGCAGTACTTC.

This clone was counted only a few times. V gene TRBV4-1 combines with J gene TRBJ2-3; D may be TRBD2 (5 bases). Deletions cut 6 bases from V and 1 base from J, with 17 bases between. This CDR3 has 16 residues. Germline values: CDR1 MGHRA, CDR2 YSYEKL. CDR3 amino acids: CASRNERRGGTDTQYF. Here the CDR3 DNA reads TGCGCCAGCAGGAATGAACGACGGGGAGGCACAGATACGCAGTATTTT.

CDR3 nucleotide sequence: TGTGCCAGCAGTGCCGGAGGGCCAAACAATGAGCAGTTCTTC. Protein: CASSAGGPNNEQFF. V and J are TRBV14 and TRBJ2-1; possible D gene TRBD2, 6 bases. Per germline, CDR1 SGHDN and CDR2 FVKESK. CDR3 length equals 14 residues. With 6 bases removed from V and 5 bases from J, the gap between germline ends came to 14 bases.

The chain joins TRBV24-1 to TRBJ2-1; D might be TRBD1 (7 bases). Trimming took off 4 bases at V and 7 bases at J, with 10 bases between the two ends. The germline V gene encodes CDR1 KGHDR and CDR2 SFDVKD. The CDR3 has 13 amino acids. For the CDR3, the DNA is TGTGCCACCAGTGAAGCAGGGGGGAATGAGCAGTTCTTC. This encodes CATSEAGGNEQFF.

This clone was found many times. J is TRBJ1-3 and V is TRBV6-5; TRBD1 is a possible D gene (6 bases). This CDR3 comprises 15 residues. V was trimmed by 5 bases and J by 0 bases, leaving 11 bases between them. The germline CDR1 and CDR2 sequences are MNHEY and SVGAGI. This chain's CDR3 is CASSTTGLSGNTIYF. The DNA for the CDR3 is TGTGCCAGCAGTACAACAGGGCTCTCTGGAAACACCATATATTTT.

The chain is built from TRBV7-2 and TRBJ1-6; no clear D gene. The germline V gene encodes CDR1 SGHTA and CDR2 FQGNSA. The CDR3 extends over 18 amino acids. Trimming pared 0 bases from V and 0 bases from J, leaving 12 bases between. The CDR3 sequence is CASSLAQRRSSYNSPLHF. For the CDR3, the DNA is TGTGCCAGCAGCTTAGCGCAAAGGAGGAGCTCCTATAATTCACCCCTCCACTTT.

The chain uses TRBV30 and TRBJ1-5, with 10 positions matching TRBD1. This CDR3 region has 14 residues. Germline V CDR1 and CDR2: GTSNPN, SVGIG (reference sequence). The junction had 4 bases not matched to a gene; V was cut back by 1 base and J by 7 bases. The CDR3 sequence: CAWSGQGAGQPQHF. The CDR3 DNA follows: TGTGCCTGGAGTGGACAGGGGGCGGGCCAGCCCCAGCATTTT.

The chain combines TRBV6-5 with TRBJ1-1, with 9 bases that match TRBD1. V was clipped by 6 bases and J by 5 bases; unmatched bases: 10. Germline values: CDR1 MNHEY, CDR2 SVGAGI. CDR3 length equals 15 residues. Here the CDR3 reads CASSTKTGGETEAFF. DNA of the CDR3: TGTGCCAGCAGCACCAAGACAGGGGGAGAAACTGAAGCTTTCTTT.

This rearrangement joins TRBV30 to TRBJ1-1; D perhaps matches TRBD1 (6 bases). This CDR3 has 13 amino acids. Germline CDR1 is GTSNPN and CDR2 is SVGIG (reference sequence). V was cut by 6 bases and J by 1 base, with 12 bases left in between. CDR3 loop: CACQGRRNTEAFF. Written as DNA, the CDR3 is TGTGCCTGCCAGGGGAGAAGGAACACTGAAGCTTTCTTT.

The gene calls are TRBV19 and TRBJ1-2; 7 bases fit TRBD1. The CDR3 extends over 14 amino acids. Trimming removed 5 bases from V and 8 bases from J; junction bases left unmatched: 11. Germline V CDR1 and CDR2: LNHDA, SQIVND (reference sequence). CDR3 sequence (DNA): TGTGCCAGTAGTGGACCCCCGACAGGGAGAGGCTACACCTTC. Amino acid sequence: CASSGPPTGRGYTF.

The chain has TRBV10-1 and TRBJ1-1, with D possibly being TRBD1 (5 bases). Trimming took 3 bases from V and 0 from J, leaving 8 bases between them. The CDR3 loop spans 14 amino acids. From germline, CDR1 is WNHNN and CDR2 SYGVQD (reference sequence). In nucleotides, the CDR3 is TGCGCCAGCAGTGATTCAGGGTTGAACACTGAAGCTTTCTTT. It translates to CASSDSGLNTEAFF.

For the CDR3, the DNA is TGTGCCAGCAGCTTAGGTAGCAGGGGGAGTACCTACGAGCAGTACTTC. It specifies CASSLGSRGSTYEQYF. The V call is TRBV7-3, the J call TRBJ2-7; 7 bases match TRBD1. CDR1 and CDR2 from the germline V gene are SGHTA and FQGTGA. The CDR3 is 16 residues long. The junction had 9 bases not matched to a gene; V was cut back by 2 bases and J by 2 bases.

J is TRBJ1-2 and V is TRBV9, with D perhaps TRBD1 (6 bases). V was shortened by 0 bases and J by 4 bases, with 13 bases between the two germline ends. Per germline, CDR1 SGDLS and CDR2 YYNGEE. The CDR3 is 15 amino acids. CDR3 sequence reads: CASSVADTGLYGYTF. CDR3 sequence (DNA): TGTGCCAGCAGCGTAGCCGATACAGGGCTCTATGGCTACACCTTC.

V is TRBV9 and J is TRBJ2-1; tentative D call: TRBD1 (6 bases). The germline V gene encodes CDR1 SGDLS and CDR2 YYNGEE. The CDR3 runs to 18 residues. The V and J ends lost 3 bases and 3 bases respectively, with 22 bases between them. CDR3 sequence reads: CASSASLKQGTHYNEQFF. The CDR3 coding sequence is TGTGCCAGCAGCGCCTCGTTGAAACAGGGTACCCACTACAATGAGCAGTTCTTC.

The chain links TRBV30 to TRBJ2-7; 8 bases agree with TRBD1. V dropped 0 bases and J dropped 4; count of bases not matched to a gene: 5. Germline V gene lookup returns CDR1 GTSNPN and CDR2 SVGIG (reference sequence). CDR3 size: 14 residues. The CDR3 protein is CAWSVSRGPYEQYF. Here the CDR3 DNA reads TGTGCCTGGAGTGTGTCCAGGGGGCCTTACGAGCAGTACTTC.

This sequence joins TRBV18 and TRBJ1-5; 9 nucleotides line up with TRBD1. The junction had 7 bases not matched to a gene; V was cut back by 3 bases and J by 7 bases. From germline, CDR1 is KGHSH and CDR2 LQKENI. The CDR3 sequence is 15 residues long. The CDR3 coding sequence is TGTGCCAGCTCACCTCCGGGACAGGGAAACCAGCCCCAGCATTTT. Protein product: CASSPPGQGNQPQHF.

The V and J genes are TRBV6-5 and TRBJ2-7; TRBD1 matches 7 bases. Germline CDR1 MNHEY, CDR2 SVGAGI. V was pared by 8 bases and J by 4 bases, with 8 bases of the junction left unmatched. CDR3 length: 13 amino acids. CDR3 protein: CASGRDRLYEQYF. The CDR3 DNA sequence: TGTGCCAGCGGCCGGGACAGACTTTACGAGCAGTACTTC.

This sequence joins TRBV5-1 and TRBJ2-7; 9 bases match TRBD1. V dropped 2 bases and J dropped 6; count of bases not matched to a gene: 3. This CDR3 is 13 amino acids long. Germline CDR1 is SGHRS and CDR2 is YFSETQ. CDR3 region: CASSFRDRVEQYF. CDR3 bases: TGCGCCAGCAGCTTCCGGGACAGGGTCGAGCAGTACTTC.